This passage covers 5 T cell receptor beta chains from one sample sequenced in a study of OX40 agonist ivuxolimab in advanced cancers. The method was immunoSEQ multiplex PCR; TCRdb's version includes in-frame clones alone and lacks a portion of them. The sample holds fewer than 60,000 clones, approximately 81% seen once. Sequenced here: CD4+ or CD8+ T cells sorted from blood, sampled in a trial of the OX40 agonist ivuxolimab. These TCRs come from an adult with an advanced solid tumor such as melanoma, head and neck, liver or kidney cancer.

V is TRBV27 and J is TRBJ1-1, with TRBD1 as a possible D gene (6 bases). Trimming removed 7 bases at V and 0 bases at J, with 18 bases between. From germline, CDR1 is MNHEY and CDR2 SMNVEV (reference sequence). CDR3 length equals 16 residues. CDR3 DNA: TGTGCCAGCACCCTAACGCCGGGACACTTGAACACTGAAGCTTTCTTT. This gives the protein CASTLTPGHLNTEAFF.

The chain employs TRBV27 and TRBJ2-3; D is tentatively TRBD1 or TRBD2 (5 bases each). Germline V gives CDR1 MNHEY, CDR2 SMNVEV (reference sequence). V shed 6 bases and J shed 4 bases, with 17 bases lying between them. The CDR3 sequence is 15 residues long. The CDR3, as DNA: TGTGCCAGCAGCCCTGACTGGGACGGGCCAGATACGCAGTATTTT. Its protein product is CASSPDWDGPDTQYF.

The CDR3 DNA reads TGTGCCAGCAGTTTAAGGGGAGAAGAGACCCAGTACTTC. It specifies CASSLRGEETQYF. The V and J genes are TRBV28 and TRBJ2-5, with D perhaps being TRBD1 or TRBD2 (5 bases each). Germline-derived CDR1 and CDR2 are MDHEN and SYDVKM. V was pared by 2 bases and J by 3 bases, with 7 bases between. The CDR3 extends over 13 amino acids.

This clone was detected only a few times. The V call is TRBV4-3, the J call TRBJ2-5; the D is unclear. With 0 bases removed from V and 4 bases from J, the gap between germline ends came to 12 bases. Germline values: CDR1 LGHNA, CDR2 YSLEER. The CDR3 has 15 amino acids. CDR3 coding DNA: TGCGCCAGCAGCCAAGATCTAGGGCCCCGAGAGACCCAGTACTTC. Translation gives CASSQDLGPRETQYF.

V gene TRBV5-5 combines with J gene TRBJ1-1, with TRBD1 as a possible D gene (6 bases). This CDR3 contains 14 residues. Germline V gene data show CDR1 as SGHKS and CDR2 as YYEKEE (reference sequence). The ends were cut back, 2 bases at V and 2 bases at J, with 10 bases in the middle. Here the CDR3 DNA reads TGTGCCAGCAGCTTCCCGGGGGGCAACACTGAAGCTTTCTTT. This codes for CASSFPGGNTEAFF.